The T cell receptor beta chain described here comes from a study of cytomegalovirus exposure and HLA in healthy donors. Trimming at V came to 4 bases and at J to 9 bases, leaving 10 bases not matched to a gene. This CDR3 region has 16 residues. Germline V lookup: CDR1 MNHEY, CDR2 SVGAGI. Data came from immunoSEQ multiplex PCR; TCRdb stores just in-frame clones and leaves some out. The sample consists of under 150,000 clones, 80% to 90% of them appearing once. Sequencing input: PBMCs. The chain carries TRBV6-5 and TRBJ1-6; 9 nucleotides line up with TRBD1. The clonotype was recovered from a woman aged 18-30 years in good health and CMV-seropositive. CDR3 region: CASSLHGGQGFSPLHF. In nucleotides, the CDR3 is TGTGCCAGCAGTTTGCATGGGGGACAGGGCTTTTCACCCCTCCACTTT.